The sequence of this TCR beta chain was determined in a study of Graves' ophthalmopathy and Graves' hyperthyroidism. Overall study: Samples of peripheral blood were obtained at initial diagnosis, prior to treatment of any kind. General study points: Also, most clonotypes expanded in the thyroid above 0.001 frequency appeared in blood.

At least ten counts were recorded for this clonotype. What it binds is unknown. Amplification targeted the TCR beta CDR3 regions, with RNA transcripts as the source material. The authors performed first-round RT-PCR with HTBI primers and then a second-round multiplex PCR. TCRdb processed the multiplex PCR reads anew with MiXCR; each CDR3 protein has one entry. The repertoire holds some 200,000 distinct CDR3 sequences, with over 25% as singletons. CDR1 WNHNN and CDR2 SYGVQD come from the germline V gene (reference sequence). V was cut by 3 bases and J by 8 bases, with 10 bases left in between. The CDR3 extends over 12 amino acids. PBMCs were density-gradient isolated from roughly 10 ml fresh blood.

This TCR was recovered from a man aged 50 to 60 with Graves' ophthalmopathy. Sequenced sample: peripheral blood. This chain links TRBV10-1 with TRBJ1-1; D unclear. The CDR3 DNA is TGCGCCAGCAGTGAATCGCAAGGAGAAGCTTTCTTT. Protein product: CASSESQGEAFF.